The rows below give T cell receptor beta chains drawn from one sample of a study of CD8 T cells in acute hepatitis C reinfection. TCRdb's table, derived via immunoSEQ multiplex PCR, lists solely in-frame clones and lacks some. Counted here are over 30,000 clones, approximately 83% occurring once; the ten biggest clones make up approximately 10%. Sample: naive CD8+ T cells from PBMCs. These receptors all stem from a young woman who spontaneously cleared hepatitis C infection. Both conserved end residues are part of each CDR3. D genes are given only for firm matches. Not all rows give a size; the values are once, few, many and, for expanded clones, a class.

DNA: TGTGCCAGCAGCGTAGACGGGGGGACAGGGGGAGACCCTAGCACAGATACGCAGTATTTT
CDR3: CASSVDGGTGGDPSTDTQYF
size: NA
V: TRBV9
D: TRBD1
J: TRBJ2-3
length: 20

DNA: TGTGCCAGCAGAAAGGGACAGACCCTTAGCACAGATACGCAGTATTTT
CDR3: CASRKGQTLSTDTQYF
size: NA
V: TRBV4-2
D: TRBD1
J: TRBJ2-3
length: 16

DNA: TGTGCCAGCAGGCGGGACAGCACCTACGAGCAGTACTTC
CDR3: CASRRDSTYEQYF
size: NA
V: TRBV6-5
D: NA
J: TRBJ2-7
length: 13

DNA: TGCGCCAGCAGCCAACTAGCGGGAGCGGAGACCCAGTACTTC
CDR3: CASSQLAGAETQYF
size: NA
V: TRBV5-1
D: TRBD2
J: TRBJ2-5
length: 14

DNA: TGTGCCAGCAGCCAGGGGTTAGCCAAAAACATTCAGTACTTC
CDR3: CASSQGLAKNIQYF
size: NA
V: TRBV13
D: NA
J: TRBJ2-4
length: 14

DNA: TGCGCCAGCAGCACCGGGACGGCTAGCTCCTACAATGAGCAGTTCTTC
CDR3: CASSTGTASSYNEQFF
size: NA
V: TRBV5-1
D: NA
J: TRBJ2-1
length: 16

DNA: TGTGCCAGCAGCGTAGGAGGCGGGGGGGGCAATGAGCAGTTCTTC
CDR3: CASSVGGGGGNEQFF
size: NA
V: TRBV9
D: TRBD2
J: TRBJ2-1
length: 15

DNA: TGTGCCAGAGGGACAGACACAGATACGCAGTATTTT
CDR3: CARGTDTDTQYF
size: NA
V: TRBV2
D: TRBD1
J: TRBJ2-3
length: 12

DNA: TGTGCCAGCAGCCCTCATCACGAGCAGTACTTC
CDR3: CASSPHHEQYF
size: NA
V: TRBV11-2
D: NA
J: TRBJ2-7
length: 11

DNA: TGCGCCAGCAGCTTGGCTCCGGGACAGGGAAACGAGCAGTACTTC
CDR3: CASSLAPGQGNEQYF
size: NA
V: TRBV5-1
D: TRBD1
J: TRBJ2-7
length: 15

DNA: TGTGCCAGCAAAGTTTTGGAGAAAGAGACCCAGTACTTC
CDR3: CASKVLEKETQYF
size: NA
V: TRBV28
D: NA
J: TRBJ2-5
length: 13

DNA: TGTGCCAGCAGTTATACTGTCAATCAGCCCCAGCATTTT
CDR3: CASSYTVNQPQHF
size: NA
V: TRBV27
D: NA
J: TRBJ1-5
length: 13

DNA: TGTGCCAGCAGCTATCTCAATGAGCAGTTCTTC
CDR3: CASSYLNEQFF
size: NA
V: TRBV13
D: NA
J: TRBJ2-1
length: 11

DNA: TGCGCCAGCAGCTTGTCCGCCAGCGACACCGGGGAGCTGTTTTTT
CDR3: CASSLSASDTGELFF
size: once
V: TRBV5-1
D: NA
J: TRBJ2-2
length: 15

DNA: TGTGCCAGCAGCCGCCCCGGGACAGGGTACGAGCAGTACTTC
CDR3: CASSRPGTGYEQYF
size: NA
V: TRBV6-5
D: TRBD1
J: TRBJ2-7
length: 14